Below are 12 T cell receptor beta chains sequenced from a single sample in a study of blood T cell repertoires in COVID-19. Only in-frame clones appear in the TCRdb table, and some are missing; sequencing was by immunoSEQ multiplex PCR. Of about 320,000 clones listed, about 85% are singletons. The sample was PBMCs or T cells enriched from blood (not recorded which). These receptors all come from a woman in her twenties or thirties who had been exposed to COVID-19.

The DNA of the CDR3 is TGTGCCAGCAGCTCCACCAGTCTGACTGAAGCTTTCTTT. Translation gives CASSSTSLTEAFF. The chain joins TRBV5-5 to TRBJ1-1, with D hard to call. CDR3 length: 13 residues. V was clipped by 3 bases and J by 5 bases, with 11 bases between them. Germline V lookup: CDR1 SGHKS, CDR2 YYEKEE (reference sequence).

This chain uses TRBV4-3 with TRBJ2-2; D is unresolved. CDR1 and CDR2 (germline): LGHNA, YSLEER. Trimming took 4 bases from V and 5 from J, leaving 17 bases between them. The CDR3 extends over 16 amino acids. CDR3 DNA sequence: TGCGCCAGCAGCCTCATGCGGCTAGGCCCGACCGGGGAGCTGTTTTTT. Protein sequence: CASSLMRLGPTGELFF.

This clone was observed many times. The chain recombines TRBV7-6 with TRBJ1-6; no clear D gene. This CDR3 has 13 residues. The V gene lost 5 bases and the J gene lost 11 bases, with 13 bases spanning the gap. Germline V gene sequence: CDR1 SGHVS, CDR2 FNYEAQ. The CDR3 DNA is TGTGCCAGCAGCCCCACTGCCGCGGCACCCCTCCACTTT. This codes for CASSPTAAAPLHF. The variable domain in full, completed from reference TRBV7-6 and TRBJ1-6, reads GAGVSQSPRYKVTKRGQDVALRCDPISGHVSLYWYRQALGQGPEFLTYFNYEAQQDKSGLPNDRFSAERPEGSISTLTIQRTEQRDSAMYRCASSPTAAAPLHFGNGTRLTVT.

This sequence joins TRBV6-9 and TRBJ1-4; a possible D gene is TRBD1 (5 bases). The CDR3 loop spans 15 amino acids. The ends were cut back, 7 bases at V and 0 bases at J, with 12 bases in the middle. Germline V gene data show CDR1 as MNHGY and CDR2 as SVAAGI. The CDR3 nucleotides are TGTGCCAGCAATGGCAGGGCGGCAACTAATGAAAAACTGTTTTTT. This gives the protein CASNGRAATNEKLFF.

The J gene is TRBJ1-6, the V gene TRBV14; 8 positions match TRBD1. Germline V CDR1 and CDR2: SGHDN, FVKESK. The J segment lost 2 bases and the V segment lost 4 bases, leaving 7 bases of the junction unmatched. The length of the CDR3 is 17 residues. CDR3 loop: CASSRNSGGPYNSPLHF. DNA of the CDR3: TGTGCCAGCAGCCGAAATTCAGGGGGCCCCTATAATTCACCCCTCCACTTT.

V and J are TRBV6-5 and TRBJ2-7; TRBD1 agrees at 7 bases. The CDR3 sequence is 14 residues long. Trimming cost V 6 bases and J 3 bases; bases outside gene matches: 8. Germline assignment: CDR1 MNHEY and CDR2 SVGAGI. The CDR3 sequence is CASRPTGSLYEQYF. The CDR3 DNA reads as TGTGCCAGCAGGCCGACAGGGTCCCTCTACGAGCAGTACTTC.

The V call is TRBV3-1 (or the pseudogene TRBV3-2), the J call TRBJ2-7; TRBD2 is a possible D gene (7 bases). The V and J ends lost 3 bases and 6 bases respectively, with 15 bases between them. The CDR3 spans 14 residues. CDR1 is LGHDT and CDR2 is YNNKEL in the germline V gene (reference sequence). In nucleotides, the CDR3 is TGTGCCAGCAGCCATTCCGGGGGGCTCTCCGAGCAGTACTTC. This codes for CASSHSGGLSEQYF.

A single count supports this clone. This rearrangement joins TRBV4-1 to TRBJ1-3, with D tentatively TRBD1 (6 bases). Germline V CDR1 and CDR2: MGHRA, YSYEKL. This CDR3 region has 15 residues. V was cut by 0 bases and J by 7 bases, with 13 bases left in between. The CDR3 DNA reads as TGCGCCAGCAGCCAAGATCGGGGGGCGGGGAACACCATATATTTT. Protein product: CASSQDRGAGNTIYF.

The genes are TRBV7-3 and TRBJ2-1; 8 nucleotides align to TRBD1. The V gene's germline CDR1 is SGHTA and CDR2 FQGTGA. J was trimmed by 4 bases and V by 0 bases; bases with no gene match: 8. The CDR3 loop spans 17 amino acids. The CDR3 loop reads CASSLTIRTGKYNEQFF. The CDR3 nucleotides read TGTGCCAGCAGCTTAACGATCCGGACAGGGAAATACAATGAGCAGTTCTTC.

Remarks on this clone: This CDR3 is also generated by other DNA sequences in the sample. The chain recombines TRBV5-1 with TRBJ1-5; D remains ambiguous. V lost 0 bases to trimming and J lost 5 bases, with 9 bases between them. The CDR3 has 14 residues. CDR1 is SGHRS and CDR2 is YFSETQ in the germline V gene. The CDR3 reads CASSLVGGYQPQHF. For the CDR3, the DNA is TGCGCCAGCAGCTTGGTGGGAGGGTATCAGCCCCAGCATTTT.

The chain employs TRBV9 and TRBJ1-3; D may be TRBD1 (5 bases). CDR1 and CDR2 from the germline V gene are SGDLS and YYNGEE. This CDR3 is built from 15 residues. V dropped 4 bases and J dropped 5 bases, with 16 bases sitting between them. The CDR3 protein is CASSLRGGGRNTIYF. CDR3 in DNA: TGTGCCAGCAGCCTTCGGGGTGGGGGGAGAAACACCATATATTTT. Supplemented by reference TRBV9 and TRBJ1-3, the full variable domain reads DSGVTQTPKHLITATGQRVTLRCSPRSGDLSVYWYQQSLDQGLQFLIQYYNGEERAKGNILERFSAQQFPDLHSELNLSSLELGDSALYFCASSLRGGGRNTIYFGEGSWLTVV.

This clone was recorded once. The gene calls are TRBV9 and TRBJ2-2, with 9 bases aligning to TRBD2. Germline V gives CDR1 SGDLS, CDR2 YYNGEE. This CDR3 comprises 16 residues. V lost 0 bases to trimming and J lost 6 bases; unmatched junction nucleotides: 6. The CDR3 loop reads CASSVGLAGFAGELFF. CDR3 coding DNA: TGTGCCAGCAGCGTAGGGCTAGCGGGGTTCGCCGGGGAGCTGTTTTTT. The full variable domain, with the rest looked up from reference TRBV9 and TRBJ2-2, is DSGVTQTPKHLITATGQRVTLRCSPRSGDLSVYWYQQSLDQGLQFLIQYYNGEERAKGNILERFSAQQFPDLHSELNLSSLELGDSALYFCASSVGLAGFAGELFFGEGSRLTVL.